Below, 20 T cell receptor beta chains from the same sample are listed, as sequenced in a study of blood T cell repertoires in COVID-19. Only in-frame clones appear in the TCRdb table, and some are missing; sequencing was by immunoSEQ multiplex PCR. The repertoire holds roughly 70,000 clones, with 85% to 90% as singletons. Sequenced: peripheral blood. These receptors were taken from a human donor in a cohort sampled during active COVID-19.

The genes are TRBV27 and TRBJ2-5; 14 positions match TRBD2. The CDR3 runs 15 residues. Looked up from germline, CDR1 is MNHEY and CDR2 is SMNVEV (reference sequence). J lost 5 bases, V lost 6 bases, and 5 bases had no gene match. The CDR3 DNA sequence: TGTGCCAGCAGGGGACTAGCGGGAGAGCAGGAGACCCAGTACTTC. The encoded protein is CASRGLAGEQETQYF.

The V gene is TRBV5-1, the J gene TRBJ1-2, with TRBD1 matching 8 bases. The V and J ends lost 3 bases and 0 bases, in that order; junction bases with no gene match: 7. The CDR3 is 16 residues long. Per the germline V gene, CDR1 is SGHRS and CDR2 is YFSETQ. The CDR3 region has the DNA TGCGCCAGCAGCTCCGGGACAGGACAAACTAACTATGGCTACACCTTC. Its protein is CASSSGTGQTNYGYTF.

The chain couples TRBV6-5 to TRBJ2-1; D possibly corresponds to TRBD2 (6 bases). The ends were cut back, 3 bases at V and 0 bases at J, with 12 bases in the middle. Germline V lookup: CDR1 MNHEY, CDR2 SVGAGI. The CDR3 has 16 residues. The CDR3 DNA reads as TGTGCCAGCAGTTATTTCGGGAGTGGCTCCTACAATGAGCAGTTCTTC. It yields the protein CASSYFGSGSYNEQFF.

The chain couples TRBV3-1 (or the pseudogene TRBV3-2) to TRBJ1-4; tentatively, D is TRBD1 (5 bases). Trimming cost V 4 bases and J 5 bases, with 20 bases left between them. The CDR3 covers 17 residues. The germline gives CDR1 LGHDT, CDR2 YNNKEL (reference sequence). CDR3 loop: CASSPALWGTSNEKLFF. As DNA, the CDR3 is TGTGCCAGCAGCCCCGCGCTATGGGGGACTTCAAATGAAAAACTGTTTTTT.

J is TRBJ1-2 and V is TRBV28; the match to TRBD1 covers 9 bases. This CDR3 is built from 13 residues. The germline CDR1 and CDR2 sequences are MDHEN and SYDVKM. The V segment lost 5 bases and the J segment 7 bases; nucleotides outside the gene matches: 5. This chain's CDR3 is CASSNYRGLGYTF. Here the CDR3 DNA reads TGTGCCAGCAGTAACTACAGGGGGCTTGGCTACACCTTC.

This clone has more than one count but fewer than ten. The chain joins TRBV27 to TRBJ2-7; 9 bases fit TRBD1. V was clipped by 8 bases and J by 5 bases; unmatched bases: 7. CDR1 MNHEY and CDR2 SMNVEV come from the germline V gene (reference sequence). This CDR3 spans 13 amino acids. The DNA of the CDR3 is TGTGCCAGCGGACAGGGGTTCCAGAACGAGCAGTACTTC. Amino acids: CASGQGFQNEQYF.

J is TRBJ2-3 and V is TRBV6-1; perhaps TRBD2 as D (6 bases). V was pared by 1 base and J by 6 bases, with 17 bases between. Germline CDR1 is MNHNS and CDR2 is SASEGT. The CDR3 has 16 residues. CDR3 region: CASSEVWSGLGDTQYF. CDR3 bases: TGTGCCAGCAGTGAAGTCTGGAGCGGGCTGGGGGATACGCAGTATTTT.

J is TRBJ2-7 and V is TRBV13, with unresolved D. Trimming stripped 2 bases from V and 2 bases from J, with 4 bases between. This CDR3 has 12 amino acids. Per germline, CDR1 PRHDT and CDR2 FYEKMQ (reference sequence). The CDR3 sequence is CASSLIAYEQYV. CDR3 DNA: TGTGCCAGCAGCTTAATAGCCTACGAGCAGTACGTC.

This clone was counted many times. CDR3 loop: CSVLGTGTDTQYF. CDR3 coding DNA: TGCAGCGTTCTTGGGACTGGCACAGATACGCAGTATTTT. This chain joins TRBV29-1 and TRBJ2-3, with a tentative D call TRBD2 (6 bases). Trimming left V 5 bases short and J 1 base short, with 10 bases between. The CDR3 spans 13 residues. From germline, CDR1 is SQVTM and CDR2 ANQGSEA.

CDR3 nucleotides: TGTGCCAGCACCACATACGGGGAGCTGTTTTTT. This encodes CASTTYGELFF. The rearrangement uses TRBV28 and TRBJ2-2; D remains ambiguous. The CDR3 is 11 residues long. From germline, CDR1 is MDHEN and CDR2 SYDVKM. V lost 7 bases and J 7 bases, leaving 7 bases between the germline ends.

The V call is TRBV19, the J call TRBJ2-7; tentative D call: TRBD2 (5 bases). The V and J ends lost 4 bases and 6 bases respectively, with 16 bases between them. The CDR3 runs 14 residues. CDR1 and CDR2 from the germline V gene are LNHDA and SQIVND (reference sequence). This chain's CDR3 is CASSNPVGVSEQYF. CDR3 DNA sequence: TGTGCCAGTAGTAATCCGGTCGGGGTCAGCGAGCAGTACTTC.

This chain uses TRBV6-5 with TRBJ1-1; 8 bases fit TRBD1. CDR1 is MNHEY and CDR2 is SVGAGI in the germline V gene. The CDR3 totals 14 residues. The V and J ends lost 7 bases and 5 bases, in that order; junction bases with no gene match: 9. The CDR3 sequence is CASNAGGWGTEAFF. The CDR3 nucleotides read TGTGCCAGCAACGCAGGGGGCTGGGGGACTGAAGCTTTCTTT.

This chain joins TRBV4-1 and TRBJ2-3; TRBD2 matches 7 bases. V was pared by 2 bases and J by 5 bases, with 7 bases of the junction left unmatched. The CDR3 length is 15 residues. Germline values: CDR1 MGHRA, CDR2 YSYEKL. CDR3 DNA sequence: TGCGCCAGCAGCCAAAGGCGGGAGTCGGGAGATACGCAGTATTTT. Protein sequence: CASSQRRESGDTQYF.

This rearrangement joins TRBV5-5 to TRBJ2-2; 10 bases are shared with TRBD2. This CDR3 region has 16 residues. With V trimmed by 2 bases and J by 4 bases, 5 bases remained unmatched. Germline V gene data show CDR1 as SGHKS and CDR2 as YYEKEE (reference sequence). The CDR3, as DNA: TGTGCCAGCAGCTTTAGGTCTAGCGGGAGCACCGGGGAGCTGTTTTTT. This sequence encodes CASSFRSSGSTGELFF.

The genes are TRBV6-5 and TRBJ1-4; D gene ambiguous. Germline lookup yields CDR1 MNHEY and CDR2 SVGAGI. The V end lost 7 bases, the J end lost 11 bases, and 17 bases lay between the germline ends. This CDR3 is 13 amino acids long. The CDR3 protein is CASNERGEGKLFF. CDR3 DNA sequence: TGTGCCAGCAACGAACGCGGGGAAGGGAAACTGTTTTTT.

The chain combines TRBV7-3 with TRBJ2-7; perhaps TRBD1 as D (5 bases). The CDR3 contains 16 residues. The V and J ends lost 1 base and 4 bases respectively, with 17 bases between them. Germline CDR1 is SGHTA and CDR2 is FQGTGA. The CDR3 region is CASSLRQSKDLYEQYV. The CDR3 bases are TGTGCCAGCAGCTTAAGACAGTCAAAGGATCTATACGAGCAGTACGTC.

This clone has a handful of counts. The rearrangement joins TRBV10-3 to TRBJ2-2; D is uncertain. V gave up 1 base and J gave up 4 bases, with 10 bases separating them. Per the germline V gene, CDR1 is ENHRY and CDR2 is SYGVKD. The CDR3 is 15 residues long. CDR3 DNA: TGTGCCATCAGTGAGTTGCCAGCGACCACCGGGGAGCTGTTTTTT. Translation: CAISELPATTGELFF.

The chain carries TRBV2 and TRBJ2-4; 9 positions agree with TRBD2. V gave up 0 bases and J gave up 6 bases; unmatched junction bases: 0. The CDR3 consists of 14 residues. The germline CDR1 and CDR2 sequences are SNHLY and FYNNEI. The CDR3 bases are TGTGCCAGCAGTGAAGCAGCGGGGGGAAACATTCAGTACTTC. Amino acids: CASSEAAGGNIQYF. The whole variable domain, remainder taken from reference TRBV2 and TRBJ2-4, is EPEVTQTPSHQVTQMGQEVILRCVPISNHLYFYWYRQILGQKVEFLVSFYNNEISEKSEIFDDQFSVERPDGSNFTLKIRSTKLEDSAMYFCASSEAAGGNIQYFGAGTRLSVL.

The V call is TRBV2, the J call TRBJ1-4, with 9 bases identical to TRBD1. The V segment lost 5 bases and the J segment 5 bases; nucleotides outside the gene matches: 9. Germline V gives CDR1 SNHLY, CDR2 FYNNEI. There are 16 residues in the CDR3. The DNA of the CDR3 is TGTGCCAGCAGTAGAAACCCGGGACAGGGAAATGAAAAACTGTTTTTT. It codes for CASSRNPGQGNEKLFF.

This chain links TRBV28 with TRBJ2-5; 9 positions agree with TRBD2. The CDR3 runs 13 residues. Per germline, CDR1 MDHEN and CDR2 SYDVKM. The V gene end was trimmed by 10 bases and the J gene end by 3 bases; junction bases not matched to a gene: 6. The CDR3 is CATGGGGEETQYF. CDR3 DNA sequence: TGTGCCACCGGCGGGGGGGGCGAAGAGACCCAGTACTTC.